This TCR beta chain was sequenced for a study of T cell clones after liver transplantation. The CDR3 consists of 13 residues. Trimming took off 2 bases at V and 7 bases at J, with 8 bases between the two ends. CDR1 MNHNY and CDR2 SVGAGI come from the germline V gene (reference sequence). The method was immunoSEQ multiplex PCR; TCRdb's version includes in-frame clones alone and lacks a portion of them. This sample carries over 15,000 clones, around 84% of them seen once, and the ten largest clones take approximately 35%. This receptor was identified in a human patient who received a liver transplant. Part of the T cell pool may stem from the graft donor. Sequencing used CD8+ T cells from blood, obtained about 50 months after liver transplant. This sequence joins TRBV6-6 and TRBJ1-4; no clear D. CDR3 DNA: TGTGCCAGCAGTTACCTTGGGATTGAAAAACTGTTTTTT. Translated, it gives CASSYLGIEKLFF.